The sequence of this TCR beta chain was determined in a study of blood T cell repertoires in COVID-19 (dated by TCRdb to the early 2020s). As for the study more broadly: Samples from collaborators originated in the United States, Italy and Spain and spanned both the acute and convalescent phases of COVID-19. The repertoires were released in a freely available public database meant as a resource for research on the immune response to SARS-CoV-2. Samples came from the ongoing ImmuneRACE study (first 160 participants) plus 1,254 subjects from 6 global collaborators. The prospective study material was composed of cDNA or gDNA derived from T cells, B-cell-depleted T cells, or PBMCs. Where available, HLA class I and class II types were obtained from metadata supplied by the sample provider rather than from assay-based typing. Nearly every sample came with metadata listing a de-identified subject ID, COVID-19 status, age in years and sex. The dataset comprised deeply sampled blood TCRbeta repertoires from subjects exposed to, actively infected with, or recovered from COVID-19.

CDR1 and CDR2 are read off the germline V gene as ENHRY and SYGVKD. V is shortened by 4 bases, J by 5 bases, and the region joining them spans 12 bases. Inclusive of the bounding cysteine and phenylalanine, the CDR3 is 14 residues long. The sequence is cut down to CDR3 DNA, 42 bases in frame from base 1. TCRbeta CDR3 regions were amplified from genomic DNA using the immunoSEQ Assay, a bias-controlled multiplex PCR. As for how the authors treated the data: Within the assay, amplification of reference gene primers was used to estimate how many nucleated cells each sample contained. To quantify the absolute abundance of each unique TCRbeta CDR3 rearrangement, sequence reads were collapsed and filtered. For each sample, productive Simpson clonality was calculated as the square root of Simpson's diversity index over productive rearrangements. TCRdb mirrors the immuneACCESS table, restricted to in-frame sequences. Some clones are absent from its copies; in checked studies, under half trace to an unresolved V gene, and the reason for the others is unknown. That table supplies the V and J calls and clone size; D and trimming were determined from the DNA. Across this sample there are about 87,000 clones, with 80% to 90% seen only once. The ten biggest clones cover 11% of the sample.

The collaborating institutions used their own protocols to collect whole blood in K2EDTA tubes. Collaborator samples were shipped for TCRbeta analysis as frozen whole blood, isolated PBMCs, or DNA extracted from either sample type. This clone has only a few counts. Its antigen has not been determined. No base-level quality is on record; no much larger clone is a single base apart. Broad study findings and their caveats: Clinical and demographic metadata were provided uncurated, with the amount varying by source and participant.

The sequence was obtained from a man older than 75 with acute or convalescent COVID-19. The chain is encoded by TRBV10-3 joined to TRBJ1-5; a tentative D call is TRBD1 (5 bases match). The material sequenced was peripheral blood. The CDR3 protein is CAISVKGNDQPQHF. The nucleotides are TGTGCCATCAGTGTCAAGGGGAACGATCAGCCCCAGCATTTT.